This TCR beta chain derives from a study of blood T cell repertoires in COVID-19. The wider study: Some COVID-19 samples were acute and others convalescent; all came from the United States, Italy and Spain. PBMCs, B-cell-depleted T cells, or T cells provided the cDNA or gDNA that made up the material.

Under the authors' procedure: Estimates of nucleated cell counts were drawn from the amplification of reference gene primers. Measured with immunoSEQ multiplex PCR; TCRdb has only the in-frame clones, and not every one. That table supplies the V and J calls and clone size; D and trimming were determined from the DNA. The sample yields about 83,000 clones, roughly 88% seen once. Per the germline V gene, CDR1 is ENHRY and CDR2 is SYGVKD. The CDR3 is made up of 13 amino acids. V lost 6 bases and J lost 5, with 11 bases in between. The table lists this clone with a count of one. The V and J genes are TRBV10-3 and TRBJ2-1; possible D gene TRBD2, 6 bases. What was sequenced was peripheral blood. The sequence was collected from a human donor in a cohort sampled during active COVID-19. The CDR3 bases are TGTGCCATCAGGGAGGGGCTTGACAATGAGCAGTTCTTC. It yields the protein CAIREGLDNEQFF.